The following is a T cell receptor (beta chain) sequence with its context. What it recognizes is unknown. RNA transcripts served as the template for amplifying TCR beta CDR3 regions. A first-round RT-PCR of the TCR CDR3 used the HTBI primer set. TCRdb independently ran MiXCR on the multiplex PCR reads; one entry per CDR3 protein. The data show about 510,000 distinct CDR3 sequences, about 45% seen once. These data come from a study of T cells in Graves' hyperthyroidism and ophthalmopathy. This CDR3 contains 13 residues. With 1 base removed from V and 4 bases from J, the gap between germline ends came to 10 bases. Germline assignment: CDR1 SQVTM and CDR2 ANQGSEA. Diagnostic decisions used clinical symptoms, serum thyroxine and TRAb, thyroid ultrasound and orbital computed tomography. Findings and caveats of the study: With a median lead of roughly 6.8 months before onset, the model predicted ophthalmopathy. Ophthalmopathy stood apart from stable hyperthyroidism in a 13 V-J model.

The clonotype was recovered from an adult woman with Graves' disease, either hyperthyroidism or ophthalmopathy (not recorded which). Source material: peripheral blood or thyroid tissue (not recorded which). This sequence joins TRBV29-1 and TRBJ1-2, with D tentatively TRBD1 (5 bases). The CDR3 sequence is CSVEGGYSYGYTF. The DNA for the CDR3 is TGCAGCGTTGAAGGGGGCTATAGCTATGGCTACACCTTC.